The clone carrying this TCR beta chain was picked up a small number of times. What it binds is unknown. This sample is part of a study of T-cell memory formation after mild COVID-19. General study results and limits: Within pre-infection memory, some responding clones were found, suggesting cross-reactive memory joined.

TCRdb analysed the 5' RACE reads with MiXCR anew, one entry per CDR3 protein. The table has approximately 440,000 distinct CDR3 sequences, roughly 20% seen once; the top ten hold approximately 8.4%. After removal of 0 bases from V and 3 bases from J, the junction contained 5 bases not matched to a gene. The CDR3 runs 17 residues. Germline lookup yields CDR1 KGHDR and CDR2 SFDVKD. This TCR was sampled from an adult woman who had mild COVID-19 (a few samples of this study predate the infection). Cell type and time point are not known. The J gene is TRBJ2-3, the V gene TRBV24-1; 10 bases fit TRBD1. The sample taken for sequencing was PBMCs or a T cell subset sorted from them (not recorded which). CDR3 DNA: TGTGCCACCAGTGATTTGGGTGACAGGGGGCGGACAGATACGCAGTATTTT. Translation: CATSDLGDRGRTDTQYF.